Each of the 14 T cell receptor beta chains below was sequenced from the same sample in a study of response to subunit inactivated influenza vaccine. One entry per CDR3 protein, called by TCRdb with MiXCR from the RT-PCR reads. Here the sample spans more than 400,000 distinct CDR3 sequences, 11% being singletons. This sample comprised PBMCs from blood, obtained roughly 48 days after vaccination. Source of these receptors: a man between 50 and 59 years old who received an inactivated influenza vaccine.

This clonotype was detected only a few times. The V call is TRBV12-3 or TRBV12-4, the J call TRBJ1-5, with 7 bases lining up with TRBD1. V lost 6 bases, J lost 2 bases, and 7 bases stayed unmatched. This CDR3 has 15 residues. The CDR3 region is CASSQTGNGNQPQHF. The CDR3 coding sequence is TGTGCCAGCAGCCAGACAGGGAATGGCAATCAGCCCCAGCATTTT.

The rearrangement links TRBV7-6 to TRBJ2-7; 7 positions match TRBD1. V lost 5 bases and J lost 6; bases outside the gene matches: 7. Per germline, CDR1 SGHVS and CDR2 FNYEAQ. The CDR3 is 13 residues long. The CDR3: CASSVTGVSEQYF. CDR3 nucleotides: TGTGCCAGCAGCGTAACAGGGGTAAGCGAGCAGTACTTC.

CDR3 DNA: TGTGCCAGCAAGACCATGGTGAGCGGGAGGTTGTACAATGAGCAGTTCTTC. This codes for CASKTMVSGRLYNEQFF. The chain is built from TRBV2 and TRBJ2-1, with 9 bases lining up with TRBD2. Germline values: CDR1 SNHLY, CDR2 FYNNEI. The CDR3 is 17 residues long. V lost 7 bases, J lost 4 bases, and 14 bases stayed unmatched.

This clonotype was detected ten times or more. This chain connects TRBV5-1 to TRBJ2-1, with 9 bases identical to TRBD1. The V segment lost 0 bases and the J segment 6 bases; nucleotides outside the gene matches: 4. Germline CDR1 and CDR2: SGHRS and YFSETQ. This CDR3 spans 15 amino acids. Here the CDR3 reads CASSLAGQGSNEQFF. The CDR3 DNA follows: TGCGCCAGCAGCTTGGCCGGACAGGGGAGCAATGAGCAGTTCTTC.

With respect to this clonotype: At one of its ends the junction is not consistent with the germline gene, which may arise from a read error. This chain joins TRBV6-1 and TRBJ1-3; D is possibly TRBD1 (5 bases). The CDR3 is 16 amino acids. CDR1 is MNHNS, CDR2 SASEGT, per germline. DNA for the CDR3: TGTGTCAGCAGTAAGAGGACACTAGCGACTGGAAACACCATATATTTT. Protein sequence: CVSSKRTLATGNTIYF.

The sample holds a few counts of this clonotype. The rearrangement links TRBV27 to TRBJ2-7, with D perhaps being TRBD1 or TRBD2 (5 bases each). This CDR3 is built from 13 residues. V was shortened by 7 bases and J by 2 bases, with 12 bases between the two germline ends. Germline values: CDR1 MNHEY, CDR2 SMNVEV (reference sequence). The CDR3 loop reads CASKGTLAYEQYF. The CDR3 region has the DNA TGTGCCAGCAAGGGGACGCTCGCCTACGAGCAGTACTTC.

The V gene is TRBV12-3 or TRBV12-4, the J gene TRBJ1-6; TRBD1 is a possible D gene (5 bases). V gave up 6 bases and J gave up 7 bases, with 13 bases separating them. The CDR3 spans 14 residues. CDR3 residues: CASSLEGMNSPLHF. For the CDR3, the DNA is TGTGCCAGCAGCCTAGAGGGGATGAATTCACCCCTCCACTTT.

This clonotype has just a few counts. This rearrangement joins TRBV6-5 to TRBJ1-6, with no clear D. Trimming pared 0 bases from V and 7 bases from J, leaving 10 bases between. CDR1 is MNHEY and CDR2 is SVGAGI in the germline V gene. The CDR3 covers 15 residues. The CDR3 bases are TGTGCCAGCAGTTACTCGCGTACAGAAAATTCACCCCTCCACTTT. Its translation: CASSYSRTENSPLHF.

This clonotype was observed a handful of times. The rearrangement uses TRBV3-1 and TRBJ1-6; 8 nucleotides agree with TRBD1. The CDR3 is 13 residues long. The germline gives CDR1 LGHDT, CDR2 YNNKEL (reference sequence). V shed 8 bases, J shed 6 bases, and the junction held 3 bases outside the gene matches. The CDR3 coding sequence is TGTGCCAGCCGGGACAGGACTAATTCACCCCTCCACTTT. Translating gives CASRDRTNSPLHF.

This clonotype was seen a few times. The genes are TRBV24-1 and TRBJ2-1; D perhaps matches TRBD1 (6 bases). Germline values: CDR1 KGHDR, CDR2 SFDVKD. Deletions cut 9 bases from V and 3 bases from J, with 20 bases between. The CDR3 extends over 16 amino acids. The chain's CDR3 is CATAPKTGQSYNEQFF. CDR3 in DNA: TGTGCCACCGCCCCCAAAACCGGACAGAGCTACAATGAGCAGTTCTTC.

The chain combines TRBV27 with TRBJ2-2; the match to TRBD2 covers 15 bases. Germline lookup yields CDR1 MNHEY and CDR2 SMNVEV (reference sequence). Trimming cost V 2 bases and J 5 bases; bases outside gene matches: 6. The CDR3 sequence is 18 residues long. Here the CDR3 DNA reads TGTGCCAGCAGTTTAAGACCGGGACTAGCGGGAGGTACCGGGGAGCTGTTTTTT. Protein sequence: CASSLRPGLAGGTGELFF.

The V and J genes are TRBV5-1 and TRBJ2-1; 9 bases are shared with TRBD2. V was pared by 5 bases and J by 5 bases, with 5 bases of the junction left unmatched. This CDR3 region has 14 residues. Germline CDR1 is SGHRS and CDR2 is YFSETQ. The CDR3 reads CASRPAGGNNEQFF. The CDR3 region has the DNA TGCGCCAGCAGACCAGCGGGAGGTAACAATGAGCAGTTCTTC.

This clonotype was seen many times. The CDR3 protein is CAISPGQGANGELFF. DNA of the CDR3: TGTGCCATCAGTCCGGGACAGGGGGCGAACGGGGAGCTGTTTTTT. This chain links TRBV10-3 with TRBJ2-2, with TRBD1 matching over 12 bases. CDR3 length: 15 residues. The V gene end was trimmed by 5 bases and the J gene end by 7 bases; junction bases not matched to a gene: 5. Germline V gene sequence: CDR1 ENHRY, CDR2 SYGVKD.

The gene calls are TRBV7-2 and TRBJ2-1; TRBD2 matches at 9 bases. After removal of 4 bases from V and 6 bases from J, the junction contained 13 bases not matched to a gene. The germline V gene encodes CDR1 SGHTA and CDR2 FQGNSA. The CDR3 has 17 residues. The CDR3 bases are TGTGCCAGCAGCTCCCCTGTAGGCAGCGGGAGGCCCAATGAGCAGTTCTTC. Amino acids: CASSSPVGSGRPNEQFF.